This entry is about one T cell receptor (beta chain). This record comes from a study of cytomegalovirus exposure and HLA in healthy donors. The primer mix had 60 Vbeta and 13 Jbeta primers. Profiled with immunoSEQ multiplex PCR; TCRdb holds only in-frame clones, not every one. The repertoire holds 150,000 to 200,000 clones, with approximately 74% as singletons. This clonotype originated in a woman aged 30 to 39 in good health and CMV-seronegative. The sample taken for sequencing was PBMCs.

The CDR3 coding sequence is TGTGCCAGCAGCAAAAGGGGGACAGGAGGCGAGCAGTACTTC. Protein product: CASSKRGTGGEQYF. The genes are TRBV9 and TRBJ2-7, with TRBD1 matching 8 bases. The J segment lost 6 bases and the V segment lost 4 bases, leaving 9 bases of the junction unmatched. The germline V gene encodes CDR1 SGDLS and CDR2 YYNGEE. CDR3 size: 14 residues.